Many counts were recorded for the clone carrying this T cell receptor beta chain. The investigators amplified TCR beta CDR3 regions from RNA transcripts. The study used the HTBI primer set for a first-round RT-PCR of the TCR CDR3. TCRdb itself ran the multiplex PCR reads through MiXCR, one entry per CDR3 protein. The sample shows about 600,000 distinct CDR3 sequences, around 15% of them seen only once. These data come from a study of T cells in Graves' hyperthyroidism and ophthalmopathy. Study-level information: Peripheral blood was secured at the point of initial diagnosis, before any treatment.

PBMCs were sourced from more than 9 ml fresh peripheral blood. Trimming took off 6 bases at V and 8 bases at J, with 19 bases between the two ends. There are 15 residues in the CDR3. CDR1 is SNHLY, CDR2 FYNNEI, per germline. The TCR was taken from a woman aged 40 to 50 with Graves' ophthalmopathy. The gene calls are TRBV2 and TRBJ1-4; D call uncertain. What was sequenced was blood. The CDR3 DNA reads TGTGCCAGCAGACATCCGGTGACGGGGAGGGAAAAACTGTTTTTT. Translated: CASRHPVTGREKLFF.